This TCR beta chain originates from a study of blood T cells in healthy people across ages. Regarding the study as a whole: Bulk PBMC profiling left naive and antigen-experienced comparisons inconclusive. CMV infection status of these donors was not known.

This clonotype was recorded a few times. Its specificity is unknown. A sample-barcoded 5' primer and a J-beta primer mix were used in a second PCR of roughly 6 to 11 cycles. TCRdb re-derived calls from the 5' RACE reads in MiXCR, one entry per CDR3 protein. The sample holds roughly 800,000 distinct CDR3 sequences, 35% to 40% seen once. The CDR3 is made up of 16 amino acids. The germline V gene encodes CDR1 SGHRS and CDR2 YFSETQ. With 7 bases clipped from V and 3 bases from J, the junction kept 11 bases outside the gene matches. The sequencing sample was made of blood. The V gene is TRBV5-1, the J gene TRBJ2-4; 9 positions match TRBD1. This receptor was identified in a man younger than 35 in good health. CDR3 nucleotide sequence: TGCGCCAGCCGTCCTACAGGGGGCCGGGGCAAAAACATTCAGTACTTC. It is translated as CASRPTGGRGKNIQYF.